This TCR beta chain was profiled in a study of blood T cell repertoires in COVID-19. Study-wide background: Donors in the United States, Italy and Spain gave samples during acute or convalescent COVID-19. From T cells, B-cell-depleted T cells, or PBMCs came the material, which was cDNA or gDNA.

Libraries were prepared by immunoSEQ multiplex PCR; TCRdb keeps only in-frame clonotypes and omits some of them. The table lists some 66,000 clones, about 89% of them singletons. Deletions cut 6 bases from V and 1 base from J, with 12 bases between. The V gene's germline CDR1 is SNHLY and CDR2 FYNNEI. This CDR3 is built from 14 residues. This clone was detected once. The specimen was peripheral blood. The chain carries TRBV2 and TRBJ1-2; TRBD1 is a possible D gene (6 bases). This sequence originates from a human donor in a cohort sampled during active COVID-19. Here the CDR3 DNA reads TGTGCCAGCAGCCCCGGGACACGTAACTATGGCTACACCTTC. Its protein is CASSPGTRNYGYTF. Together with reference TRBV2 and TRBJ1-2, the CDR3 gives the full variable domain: EPEVTQTPSHQVTQMGQEVILRCVPISNHLYFYWYRQILGQKVEFLVSFYNNEISEKSEIFDDQFSVERPDGSNFTLKIRSTKLEDSAMYFCASSPGTRNYGYTFGSGTRLTVV.